The 2 T cell receptor beta chains below all came from one sample that was sequenced in a study of cytomegalovirus exposure and HLA in healthy donors. Sequencing used immunoSEQ multiplex PCR; TCRdb keeps in-frame clones, though not all of them. The sample lists 150,000 to 200,000 clones, roughly 89% occurring once. Sample: PBMCs. These receptors originate from a young man in good health and CMV-seropositive.

The chain is built from TRBV4-2 and TRBJ2-5; D is perhaps TRBD1 (6 bases). The length of the CDR3 is 15 residues. Trimming shortened V by 0 bases and J by 4 bases, and 12 bases separated the two germline ends. CDR1 is LGHNA and CDR2 is YNFKEQ in the germline V gene. This chain's CDR3 is CASSQDRLGGETQYF. The DNA for the CDR3 is TGTGCCAGCAGCCAAGATCGGCTAGGGGGAGAGACCCAGTACTTC.

The J gene is TRBJ2-7, the V gene TRBV5-1; TRBD1 agrees at 8 bases. Losses at the gene ends were 0 bases for V and 1 base for J; bases not matched to a gene: 3. The germline V gene encodes CDR1 SGHRS and CDR2 YFSETQ. This CDR3 comprises 15 residues. This CDR3 is CASSLGGQGSYEQYF. CDR3 nucleotides: TGCGCCAGCAGCTTGGGCGGACAGGGTTCCTACGAGCAGTACTTC.